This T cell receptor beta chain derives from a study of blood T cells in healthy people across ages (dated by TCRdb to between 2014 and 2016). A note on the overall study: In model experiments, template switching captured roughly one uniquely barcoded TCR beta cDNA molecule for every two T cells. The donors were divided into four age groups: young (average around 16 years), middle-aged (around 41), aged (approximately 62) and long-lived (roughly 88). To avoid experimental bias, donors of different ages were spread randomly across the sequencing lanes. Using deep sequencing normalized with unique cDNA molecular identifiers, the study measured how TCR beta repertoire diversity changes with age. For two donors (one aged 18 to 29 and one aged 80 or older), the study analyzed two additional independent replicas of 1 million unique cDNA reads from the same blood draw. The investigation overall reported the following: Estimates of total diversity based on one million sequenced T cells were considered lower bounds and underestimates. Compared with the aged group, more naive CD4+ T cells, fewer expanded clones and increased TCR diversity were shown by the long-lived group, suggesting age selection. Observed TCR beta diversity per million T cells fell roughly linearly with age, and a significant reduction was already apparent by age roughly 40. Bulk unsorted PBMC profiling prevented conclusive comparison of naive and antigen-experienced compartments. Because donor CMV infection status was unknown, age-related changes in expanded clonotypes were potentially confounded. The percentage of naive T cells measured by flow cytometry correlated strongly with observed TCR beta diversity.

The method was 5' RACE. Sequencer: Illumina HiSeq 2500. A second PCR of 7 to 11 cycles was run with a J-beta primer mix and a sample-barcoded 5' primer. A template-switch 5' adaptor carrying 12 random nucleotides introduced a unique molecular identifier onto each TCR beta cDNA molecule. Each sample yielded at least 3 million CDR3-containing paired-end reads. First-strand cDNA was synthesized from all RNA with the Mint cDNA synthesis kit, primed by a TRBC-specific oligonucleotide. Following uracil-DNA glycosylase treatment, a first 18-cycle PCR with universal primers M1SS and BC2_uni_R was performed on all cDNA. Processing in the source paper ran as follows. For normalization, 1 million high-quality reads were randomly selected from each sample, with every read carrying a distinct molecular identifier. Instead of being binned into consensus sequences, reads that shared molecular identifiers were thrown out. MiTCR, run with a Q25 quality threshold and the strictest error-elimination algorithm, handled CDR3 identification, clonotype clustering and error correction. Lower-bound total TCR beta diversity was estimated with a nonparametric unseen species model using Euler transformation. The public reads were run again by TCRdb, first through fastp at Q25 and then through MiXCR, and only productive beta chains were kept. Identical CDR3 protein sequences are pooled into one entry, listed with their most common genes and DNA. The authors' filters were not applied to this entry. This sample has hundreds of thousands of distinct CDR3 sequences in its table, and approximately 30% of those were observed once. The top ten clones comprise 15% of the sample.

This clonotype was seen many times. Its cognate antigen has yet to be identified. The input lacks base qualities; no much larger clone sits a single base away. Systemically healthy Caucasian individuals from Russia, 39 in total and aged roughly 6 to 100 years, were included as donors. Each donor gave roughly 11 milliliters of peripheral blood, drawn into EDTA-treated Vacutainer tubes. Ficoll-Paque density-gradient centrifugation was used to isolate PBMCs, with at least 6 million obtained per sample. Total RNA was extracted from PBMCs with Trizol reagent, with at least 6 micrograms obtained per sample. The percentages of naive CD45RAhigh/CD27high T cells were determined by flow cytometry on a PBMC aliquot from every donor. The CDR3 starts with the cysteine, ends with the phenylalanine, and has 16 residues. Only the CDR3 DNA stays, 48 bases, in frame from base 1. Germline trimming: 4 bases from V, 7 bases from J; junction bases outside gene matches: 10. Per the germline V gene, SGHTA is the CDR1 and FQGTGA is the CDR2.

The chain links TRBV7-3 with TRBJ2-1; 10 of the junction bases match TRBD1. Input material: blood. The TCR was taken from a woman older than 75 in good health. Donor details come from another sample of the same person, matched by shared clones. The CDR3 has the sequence CASSSTPGQGRNEQFF. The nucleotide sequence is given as TGTGCCAGCAGCTCCACCCCGGGACAGGGGCGGAATGAGCAGTTCTTC.